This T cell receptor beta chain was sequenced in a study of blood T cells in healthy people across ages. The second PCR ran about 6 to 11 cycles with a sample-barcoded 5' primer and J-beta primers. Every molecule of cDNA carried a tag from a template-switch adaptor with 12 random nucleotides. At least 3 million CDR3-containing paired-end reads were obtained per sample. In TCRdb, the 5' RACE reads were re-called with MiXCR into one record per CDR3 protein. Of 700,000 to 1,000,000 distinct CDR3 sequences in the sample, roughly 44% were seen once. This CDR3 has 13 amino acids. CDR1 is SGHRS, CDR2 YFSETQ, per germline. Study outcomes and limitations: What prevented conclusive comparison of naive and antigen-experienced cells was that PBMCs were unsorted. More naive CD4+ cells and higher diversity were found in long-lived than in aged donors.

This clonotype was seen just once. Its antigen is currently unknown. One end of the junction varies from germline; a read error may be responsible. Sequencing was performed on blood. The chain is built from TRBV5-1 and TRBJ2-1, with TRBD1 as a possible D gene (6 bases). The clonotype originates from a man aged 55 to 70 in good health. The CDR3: CGSSVKQGTEQFF. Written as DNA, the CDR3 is TGCGGCAGCAGCGTAAAACAGGGCACTGAGCAGTTCTTC.